The next 5 T cell receptor beta chains were all read from a single sample in a study of cytomegalovirus exposure and HLA in healthy donors. Vbeta (60) and Jbeta (13) primers were used in the PCR. Produced via immunoSEQ multiplex PCR; TCRdb's table is partial and in-frame only. This sample has 70,000 or so clones, with roughly four fifths found just once. The sample taken for sequencing was PBMCs. The receptor set was obtained from a man aged 18 to 35 in good health and CMV-seronegative.

V gene TRBV15 combines with J gene TRBJ1-5; 11 bases map to TRBD1. The J segment lost 2 bases and the V segment lost 7 bases, leaving 10 bases of the junction unmatched. Germline V gene data show CDR1 as LNHNV and CDR2 as YYDKDF (reference sequence). This CDR3 is 17 amino acids long. The CDR3 nucleotides read TGTGCCACCACCCCCGGACAGGGGGCGTTTGGCAATCAGCCCCAGCATTTT. It translates to CATTPGQGAFGNQPQHF.

The V gene is TRBV5-1, the J gene TRBJ2-7; 8 nucleotides align to TRBD1. Germline lookup yields CDR1 SGHRS and CDR2 YFSETQ. This CDR3 contains 14 residues. With V trimmed by 7 bases and J by 2 bases, 8 bases remained unmatched. The CDR3 protein is CASRSGTGTYEQYF. The CDR3 DNA follows: TGCGCCAGCCGCTCCGGGACAGGTACCTACGAGCAGTACTTC. The full variable domain, with the rest looked up from reference TRBV5-1 and TRBJ2-7, is KAGVTQTPRYLIKTRGQQVTLSCSPISGHRSVSWYQQTPGQGLQFLFEYFSETQRNKGNFPGRFSGRQFSNSRSEMNVSTLELGDSALYLCASRSGTGTYEQYFGPGTRLTVT.

The CDR3, as DNA: TGTGCCAGCAGTTTACGACAGGGGGTCGGCAATCAGCCCCAGCATTTT. As protein: CASSLRQGVGNQPQHF. The chain couples TRBV28 to TRBJ1-5; the match to TRBD1 covers 9 bases. The CDR3 has 16 amino acids. Per the germline V gene, CDR1 is MDHEN and CDR2 is SYDVKM. The V gene end was trimmed by 2 bases and the J gene end by 2 bases; junction bases not matched to a gene: 4.

V and J are TRBV19 and TRBJ2-7; unclear D gene. This CDR3 spans 16 amino acids. V was shortened by 10 bases and J by 2 bases, with 24 bases between the two germline ends. The germline CDR1 and CDR2 sequences are LNHDA and SQIVND (reference sequence). The DNA for the CDR3 is TGTGCCACCACGGGTTCGCGGCAGTCAAAGGCCTACGAGCAGTACTTC. As protein: CATTGSRQSKAYEQYF. Full variable domain (remainder filled in from reference TRBV19 and TRBJ2-7): DGGITQSPKYLFRKEGQNVTLSCEQNLNHDAMYWYRQDPGQGLRLIYYSQIVNDFQKGDIAEGYSVSREKKESFPLTVTSAQKNPTAFYLCATTGSRQSKAYEQYFGPGTRLTVT.

V gene TRBV29-1 combines with J gene TRBJ1-1, with 11 positions matching TRBD1. Germline V lookup: CDR1 SQVTM, CDR2 ANQGSEA. The CDR3 spans 12 residues. Trimming at V came to 7 bases and at J to 4 bases, leaving 2 bases not matched to a gene. CDR3 loop: CSAGTGGTEAFF. CDR3 bases: TGCAGCGCCGGGACAGGGGGCACTGAAGCTTTCTTT. Drawing the rest from reference TRBV29-1 and TRBJ1-1, the complete variable domain is SAVISQKPSRDICQRGTSLTIQCQVDSQVTMMFWYRQQPGQSLTLIATANQGSEATYESGFVIDKFPISRPNLTFSTLTVSNMSPEDSSIYLCSAGTGGTEAFFGQGTRLTVV.